These T cell receptor beta chains were read from a single sample in a study of blood T cell repertoires in COVID-19. Here immunoSEQ multiplex PCR was the method, and the copy in TCRdb shows in-frame clones only, minus some. Among some 20,000 clones listed, roughly nine tenths were seen once. Source material: peripheral blood. These receptor sequences come from a man between 65 and 80 years old with acute or convalescent COVID-19. CDR3s leave out the opening cysteine and the closing phenylalanine or tryptophan. The order of the fields is J gene, clone size, V gene, CDR3 protein. The listing skips clone size in some rows; elsewhere it reads once, few, many or a size class.

j_call: TRBJ2-7; clone_size: medium-sized; v_call: TRBV6-2/TRBV6-3; cdr3_aa: ASSYAAGDDEQY
j_call: TRBJ2-5; clone_size: NA; v_call: TRBV19; cdr3_aa: ATRLAGGQGTQY
j_call: TRBJ2-3; clone_size: NA; v_call: TRBV5-1; cdr3_aa: ASSWLSTSGNPNTQY
j_call: TRBJ1-2; clone_size: NA; v_call: TRBV5-5; cdr3_aa: ASSLQGSSNYGYT
j_call: TRBJ2-7; clone_size: once; v_call: TRBV7-2; cdr3_aa: ASSSSPPNYEQY
j_call: TRBJ1-2; clone_size: NA; v_call: TRBV10-3; cdr3_aa: AIGWNLEGGYGYT
j_call: TRBJ2-7; clone_size: NA; v_call: TRBV7-8; cdr3_aa: ASSYTGAPAYYEQY
j_call: TRBJ2-2; clone_size: NA; v_call: TRBV19; cdr3_aa: ASSMNGGSDTGELF
j_call: TRBJ1-5; clone_size: NA; v_call: TRBV7-2; cdr3_aa: ASSPGQPGNQPQH
j_call: TRBJ2-2; clone_size: NA; v_call: TRBV4-1; cdr3_aa: ASSQESRAGELF
j_call: TRBJ2-3; clone_size: NA; v_call: TRBV19; cdr3_aa: ASSRTSAQEGSTDTQY
j_call: TRBJ2-2; clone_size: few; v_call: TRBV5-1; cdr3_aa: ASSPLSSGSTPGELF
j_call: TRBJ2-7; clone_size: few; v_call: TRBV19; cdr3_aa: ASRVRDSSYEQY
j_call: TRBJ1-2; clone_size: NA; v_call: TRBV6-2/TRBV6-3; cdr3_aa: ASSSPSTGPIGYGYT
j_call: TRBJ2-1; clone_size: NA; v_call: TRBV5-5; cdr3_aa: ASSLGQGYNEQF
j_call: TRBJ2-1; clone_size: NA; v_call: TRBV5-1; cdr3_aa: ASSPNYNEQF
j_call: TRBJ1-5; clone_size: NA; v_call: TRBV5-1; cdr3_aa: ASSSQGEQPQH
j_call: TRBJ2-1; clone_size: NA; v_call: TRBV5-1; cdr3_aa: ASSFVSDPSYNGQF
j_call: TRBJ2-5; clone_size: NA; v_call: TRBV6-6; cdr3_aa: ASIGEAQETQY
j_call: TRBJ2-7; clone_size: once; v_call: TRBV18; cdr3_aa: ASSQAGSYEQY
j_call: TRBJ2-2; clone_size: once; v_call: TRBV9; cdr3_aa: ASSRRAGGFTGELF
j_call: TRBJ1-5; clone_size: NA; v_call: TRBV7-2; cdr3_aa: ASSLGLHNQPQH
j_call: TRBJ1-5; clone_size: NA; v_call: TRBV4-1; cdr3_aa: ASSQEIGQEGSNQPQH
j_call: TRBJ2-3; clone_size: NA; v_call: TRBV5-6; cdr3_aa: ASSLTFDWSTDTQY
j_call: TRBJ2-7; clone_size: NA; v_call: TRBV6-2/TRBV6-3; cdr3_aa: ASSFLSGIGYEQY
j_call: TRBJ2-3; clone_size: NA; v_call: TRBV3-1/TRBV3-2; cdr3_aa: ASSQAGIPDTQY
j_call: TRBJ1-2; clone_size: NA; v_call: TRBV3-1/TRBV3-2; cdr3_aa: ASSQDATGGWYGYT
j_call: TRBJ1-1; clone_size: NA; v_call: TRBV5-6; cdr3_aa: ASSLGGGNTEAF
j_call: TRBJ1-5; clone_size: NA; v_call: TRBV10-3; cdr3_aa: AISVSDRDDQPQH
j_call: TRBJ1-5; clone_size: NA; v_call: TRBV19; cdr3_aa: ASSQQGSGQPQH
j_call: TRBJ1-3; clone_size: NA; v_call: TRBV19; cdr3_aa: ASSAQGAGNTIY
j_call: TRBJ2-3; clone_size: NA; v_call: TRBV19; cdr3_aa: ASSMGLAGSNTQY
j_call: TRBJ1-1; clone_size: few; v_call: TRBV29-1; cdr3_aa: SVIREGQRREAF
j_call: TRBJ2-1; clone_size: NA; v_call: TRBV11-1; cdr3_aa: ASSLALGKGENEQF
j_call: TRBJ1-6; clone_size: once; v_call: TRBV5-1; cdr3_aa: ASSSGQANSPLH
j_call: TRBJ2-2; clone_size: NA; v_call: TRBV7-2; cdr3_aa: ASSSMPVRSSAGELF
j_call: TRBJ1-6; clone_size: once; v_call: TRBV2; cdr3_aa: ASSRDSSYNSPLH
j_call: TRBJ1-2; clone_size: NA; v_call: TRBV24-1; cdr3_aa: ATSGLRGLGYT
j_call: TRBJ2-2; clone_size: NA; v_call: TRBV7-3; cdr3_aa: ASSLTSDRGYTGELF
j_call: TRBJ2-3; clone_size: NA; v_call: TRBV11-1; cdr3_aa: ASSLASSGTDTQY
j_call: TRBJ1-2; clone_size: few; v_call: TRBV5-5; cdr3_aa: ASSFFPGTGNYGYT
j_call: TRBJ2-1; clone_size: NA; v_call: TRBV9; cdr3_aa: ASSPWTGGHNEQF
j_call: TRBJ1-4; clone_size: NA; v_call: TRBV5-6; cdr3_aa: ASSPRQGANEKLF
j_call: TRBJ2-7; clone_size: NA; v_call: TRBV5-4; cdr3_aa: ASSLLSGRMREQY
j_call: TRBJ2-1; clone_size: NA; v_call: TRBV5-4; cdr3_aa: ASSLEGRHNEQF
j_call: TRBJ1-6; clone_size: NA; v_call: TRBV5-1; cdr3_aa: ASSLATGTPSSPLH
j_call: TRBJ1-1; clone_size: NA; v_call: TRBV27; cdr3_aa: ASSWDRENTEAF
j_call: TRBJ2-3; clone_size: once; v_call: TRBV5-1; cdr3_aa: ASSRGQGGADTQY
j_call: TRBJ1-2; clone_size: NA; v_call: TRBV15; cdr3_aa: ATSRVTAPNYGYT
j_call: TRBJ2-3; clone_size: NA; v_call: TRBV27; cdr3_aa: ASKARGTDTQY
j_call: TRBJ2-1; clone_size: NA; v_call: TRBV14; cdr3_aa: ASSQSMRGEQF
j_call: TRBJ1-6; clone_size: NA; v_call: TRBV27; cdr3_aa: ATRFGQAPSPLH
j_call: TRBJ2-7; clone_size: NA; v_call: TRBV7-2; cdr3_aa: ASSLEARDEQY
j_call: TRBJ1-1; clone_size: NA; v_call: TRBV7-2; cdr3_aa: ASSLLQESTEAF